The present T cell receptor beta chain was sequenced within a study of blood T cells in healthy people across ages. Notes on the study in general: Higher diversity and more naive CD4+ cells were features of long-lived donors, compared to aged donors.

Sample-barcoded 5' priming and a J-beta primer mix drove a second PCR of about 7 to 12 cycles. TCRdb recomputed calls from the 5' RACE reads with MiXCR, one row per CDR3 protein. The data show 700,000 to 900,000 distinct CDR3 sequences, under 30% seen once. From germline, CDR1 is SGHRS and CDR2 YFSETQ. The V and J ends lost 7 bases and 5 bases respectively, with 19 bases between them. The CDR3 consists of 15 residues. To note about this clonotype: Its antigen remains unidentified.

In addition, the sample was reused for a study of T cells of mothers and their children. As that report states: Inherited differences only slightly affect thymic shaping of TCR recombination output.

The V call is TRBV5-1, the J call TRBJ2-1; TRBD1 is a possible D gene (6 bases). The sample was blood. The sequence was obtained from a boy aged 5-17 years in good health. CDR3 sequence reads: CASSPRQAGNNEQFF. The CDR3 DNA is TGCGCCAGCTCGCCCCGACAGGCAGGGAACAATGAGCAGTTCTTC.